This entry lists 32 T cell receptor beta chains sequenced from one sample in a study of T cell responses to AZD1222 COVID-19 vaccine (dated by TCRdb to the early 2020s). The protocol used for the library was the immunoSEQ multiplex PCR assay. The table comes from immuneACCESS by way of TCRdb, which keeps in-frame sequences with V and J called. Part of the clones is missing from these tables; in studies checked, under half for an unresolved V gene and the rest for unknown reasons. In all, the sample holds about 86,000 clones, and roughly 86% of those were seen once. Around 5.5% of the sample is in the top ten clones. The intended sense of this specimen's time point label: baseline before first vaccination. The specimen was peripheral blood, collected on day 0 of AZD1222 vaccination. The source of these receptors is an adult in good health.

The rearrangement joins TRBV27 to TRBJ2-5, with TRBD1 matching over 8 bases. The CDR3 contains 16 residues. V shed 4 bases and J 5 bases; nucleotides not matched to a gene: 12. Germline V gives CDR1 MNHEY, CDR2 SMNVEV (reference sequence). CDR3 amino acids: CASSYISGTGQETQYF. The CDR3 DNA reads TGTGCCAGCAGTTATATCTCCGGGACAGGTCAGGAGACCCAGTACTTC.

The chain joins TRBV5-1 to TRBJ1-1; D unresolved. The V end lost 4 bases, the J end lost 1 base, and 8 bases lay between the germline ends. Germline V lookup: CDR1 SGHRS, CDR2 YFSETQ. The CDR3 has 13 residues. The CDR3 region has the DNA TGCGCCAGCAGCGTAGTGGGGAACACTGAAGCTTTCTTT. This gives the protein CASSVVGNTEAFF. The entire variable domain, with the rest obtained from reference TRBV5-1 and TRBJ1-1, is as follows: KAGVTQTPRYLIKTRGQQVTLSCSPISGHRSVSWYQQTPGQGLQFLFEYFSETQRNKGNFPGRFSGRQFSNSRSEMNVSTLELGDSALYLCASSVVGNTEAFFGQGTRLTVV.

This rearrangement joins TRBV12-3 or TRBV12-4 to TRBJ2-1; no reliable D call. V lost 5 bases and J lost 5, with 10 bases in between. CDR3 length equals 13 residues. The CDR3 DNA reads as TGTGCCAGCAGTGGAGTAGGAAACAATGAGCAGTTCTTC. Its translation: CASSGVGNNEQFF.

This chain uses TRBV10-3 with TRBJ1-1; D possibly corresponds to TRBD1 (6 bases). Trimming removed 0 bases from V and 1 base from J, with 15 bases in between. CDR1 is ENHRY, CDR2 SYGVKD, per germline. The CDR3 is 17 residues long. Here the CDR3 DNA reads TGTGCCATCAGTGAGTCCACCTGGACAGATCCGAACACTGAAGCTTTCTTT. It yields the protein CAISESTWTDPNTEAFF.

The CDR3 bases are TGCAGCGTAGGGACTAGCGGCGCCTACGAGCAGTACTTC. Translating it yields CSVGTSGAYEQYF. The chain combines TRBV29-1 with TRBJ2-7; 11 positions match TRBD2. The junction had 3 bases not matched to a gene; V was cut back by 6 bases and J by 2 bases. This CDR3 is 13 amino acids long. CDR1 and CDR2 (germline): SQVTM, ANQGSEA.

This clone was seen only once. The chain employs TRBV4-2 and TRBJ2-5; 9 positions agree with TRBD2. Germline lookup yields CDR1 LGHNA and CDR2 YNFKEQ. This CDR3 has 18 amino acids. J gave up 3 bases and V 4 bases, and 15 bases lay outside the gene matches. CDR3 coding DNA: TGTGCCAGCAGCCCCTCCGCCGGCCTAGCGGGGTACGAAGAGACCCAGTACTTC. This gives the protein CASSPSAGLAGYEETQYF.

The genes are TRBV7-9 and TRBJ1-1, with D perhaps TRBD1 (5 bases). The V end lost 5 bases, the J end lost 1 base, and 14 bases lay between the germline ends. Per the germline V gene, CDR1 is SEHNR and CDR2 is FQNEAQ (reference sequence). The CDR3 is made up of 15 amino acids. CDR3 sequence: CASSPRDLSNTEAFF. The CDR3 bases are TGTGCCAGCAGCCCGAGGGACCTATCGAACACTGAAGCTTTCTTT.

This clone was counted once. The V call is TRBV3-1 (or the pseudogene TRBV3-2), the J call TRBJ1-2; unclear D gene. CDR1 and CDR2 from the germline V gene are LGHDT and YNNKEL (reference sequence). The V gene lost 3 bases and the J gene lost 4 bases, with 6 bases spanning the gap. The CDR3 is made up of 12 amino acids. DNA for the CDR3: TGTGCCAGCAGCCAGAACCTCTATGGCTACACCTTC. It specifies CASSQNLYGYTF.

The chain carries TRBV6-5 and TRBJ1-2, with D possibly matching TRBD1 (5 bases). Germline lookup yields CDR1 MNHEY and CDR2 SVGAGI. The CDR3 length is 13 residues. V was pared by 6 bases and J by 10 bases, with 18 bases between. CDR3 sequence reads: CASRTTGAEPYTF. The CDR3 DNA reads TGTGCCAGCAGAACAACCGGGGCCGAGCCCTACACCTTC.

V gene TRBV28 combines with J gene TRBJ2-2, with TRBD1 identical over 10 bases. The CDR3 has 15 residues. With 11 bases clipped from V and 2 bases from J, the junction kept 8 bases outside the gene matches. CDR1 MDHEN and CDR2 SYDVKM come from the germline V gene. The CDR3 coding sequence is TGTGCCGCCTCCGGGACAGGGGTCAACACCGGGGAGCTGTTTTTT. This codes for CAASGTGVNTGELFF.

CDR3 in DNA: TGTGCCAGTAGTATAGGGGCGGGAGGGTCAGATACGCAGTATTTT. As protein: CASSIGAGGSDTQYF. The J gene is TRBJ2-3, the V gene TRBV19; 9 nucleotides line up with TRBD2. Germline V gene lookup returns CDR1 LNHDA and CDR2 SQIVND (reference sequence). Unmatched junction bases numbered 3, after V lost 1 base and J lost 4 bases. This CDR3 has 15 residues.

Here the CDR3 DNA reads TGCGCCAGCAGTTCCGGTGGTGGCACTGAAGCTTTCTTT. This sequence encodes CASSSGGGTEAFF. The rearrangement links TRBV10-2 to TRBJ1-1; D not resolved. This CDR3 contains 13 residues. CDR1 WSHSY and CDR2 SAAADI come from the germline V gene. Trimming took off 5 bases at V and 4 bases at J, with 11 bases between the two ends.

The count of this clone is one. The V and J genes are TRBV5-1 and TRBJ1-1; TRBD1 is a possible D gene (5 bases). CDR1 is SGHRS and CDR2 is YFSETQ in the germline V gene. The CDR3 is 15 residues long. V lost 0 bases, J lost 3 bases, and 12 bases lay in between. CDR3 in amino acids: CASSLGQGPDTEAFF. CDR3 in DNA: TGCGCCAGCAGCTTGGGCCAGGGTCCGGACACTGAAGCTTTCTTT.

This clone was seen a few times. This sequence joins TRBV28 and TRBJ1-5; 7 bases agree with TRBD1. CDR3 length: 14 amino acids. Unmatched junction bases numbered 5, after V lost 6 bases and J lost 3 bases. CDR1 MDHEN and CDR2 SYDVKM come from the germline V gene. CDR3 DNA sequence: TGTGCCAGCAGGACCGACAGGGCCAATCAGCCCCAGCATTTT. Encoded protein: CASRTDRANQPQHF.

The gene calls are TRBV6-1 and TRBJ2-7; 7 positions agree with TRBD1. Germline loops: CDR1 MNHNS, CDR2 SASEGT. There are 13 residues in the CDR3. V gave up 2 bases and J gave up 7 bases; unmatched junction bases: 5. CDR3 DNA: TGTGCCAGCAGTGAAACAGGGGTGGGGGAGCAGTACTTC. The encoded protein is CASSETGVGEQYF.

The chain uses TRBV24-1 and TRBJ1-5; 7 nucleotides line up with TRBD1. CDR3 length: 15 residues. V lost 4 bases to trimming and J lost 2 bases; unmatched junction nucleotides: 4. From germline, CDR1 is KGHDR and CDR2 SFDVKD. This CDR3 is CATSDPRGGNQPQHF. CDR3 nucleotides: TGTGCCACCAGTGACCCCAGGGGGGGCAATCAGCCCCAGCATTTT.

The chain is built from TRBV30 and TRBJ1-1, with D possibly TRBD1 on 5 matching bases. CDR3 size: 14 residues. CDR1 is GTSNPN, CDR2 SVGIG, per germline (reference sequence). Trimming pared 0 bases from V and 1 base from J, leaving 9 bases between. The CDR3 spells CAWSVGVRNTEAFF. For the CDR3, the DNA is TGTGCCTGGAGTGTGGGGGTTCGGAACACTGAAGCTTTCTTT.

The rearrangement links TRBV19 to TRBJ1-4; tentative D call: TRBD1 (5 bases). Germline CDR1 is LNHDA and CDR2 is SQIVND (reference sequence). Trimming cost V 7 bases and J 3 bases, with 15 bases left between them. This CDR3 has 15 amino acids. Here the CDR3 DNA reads TGTGCCAGTACGCCAGGGTCTATGGCTAATGAAAAACTGTTTTTT. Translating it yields CASTPGSMANEKLFF.

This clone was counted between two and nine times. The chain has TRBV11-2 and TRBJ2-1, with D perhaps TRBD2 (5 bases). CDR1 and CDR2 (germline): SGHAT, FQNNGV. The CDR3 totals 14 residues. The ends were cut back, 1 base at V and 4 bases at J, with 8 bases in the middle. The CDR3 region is CASSLGLAYNEQFF. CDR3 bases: TGTGCCAGCAGCTTAGGGCTAGCATACAATGAGCAGTTCTTC. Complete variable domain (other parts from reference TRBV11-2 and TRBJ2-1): EAGVAQSPRYKIIEKRQSVAFWCNPISGHATLYWYQQILGQGPKLLIQFQNNGVVDDSQLPKDRFSAERLKGVDSTLKIQPAKLEDSAVYLCASSLGLAYNEQFFGPGTRLTVL.

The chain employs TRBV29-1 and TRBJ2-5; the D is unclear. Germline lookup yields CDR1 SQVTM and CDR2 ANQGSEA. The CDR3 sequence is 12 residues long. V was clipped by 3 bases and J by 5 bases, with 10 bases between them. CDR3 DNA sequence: TGCAGCGTTGATGACATCCACGAGACCCAGTACTTC. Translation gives CSVDDIHETQYF. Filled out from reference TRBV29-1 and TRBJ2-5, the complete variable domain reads SAVISQKPSRDICQRGTSLTIQCQVDSQVTMMFWYRQQPGQSLTLIATANQGSEATYESGFVIDKFPISRPNLTFSTLTVSNMSPEDSSIYLCSVDDIHETQYFGPGTRLLVL.

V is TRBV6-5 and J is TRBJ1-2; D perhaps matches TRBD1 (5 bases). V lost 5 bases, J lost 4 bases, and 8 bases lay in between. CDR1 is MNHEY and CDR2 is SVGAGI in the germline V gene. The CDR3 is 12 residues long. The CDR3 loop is CASSRDGYGYTF. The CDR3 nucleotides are TGTGCCAGCAGTAGGGACGGCTATGGCTACACCTTC.

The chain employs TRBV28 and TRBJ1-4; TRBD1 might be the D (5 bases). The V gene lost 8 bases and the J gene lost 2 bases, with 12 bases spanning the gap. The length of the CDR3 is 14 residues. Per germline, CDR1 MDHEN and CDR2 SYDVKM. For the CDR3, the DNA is TGTGCCAGCCGAGGAGGGGCCACTAATGAAAAACTGTTTTTT. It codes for CASRGGATNEKLFF. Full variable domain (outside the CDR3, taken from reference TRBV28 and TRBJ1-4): DVKVTQSSRYLVKRTGEKVFLECVQDMDHENMFWYRQDPGLGLRLIYFSYDVKMKEKGDIPEGYSVSREKKERFSLILESASTNQTSMYLCASRGGATNEKLFFGSGTQLSVL.

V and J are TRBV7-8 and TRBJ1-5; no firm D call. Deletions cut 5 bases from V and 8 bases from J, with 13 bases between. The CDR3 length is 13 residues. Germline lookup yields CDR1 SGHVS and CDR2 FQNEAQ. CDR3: CASSLVWGEPQHF. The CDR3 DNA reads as TGTGCCAGCAGCCTAGTGTGGGGAGAGCCCCAGCATTTT.

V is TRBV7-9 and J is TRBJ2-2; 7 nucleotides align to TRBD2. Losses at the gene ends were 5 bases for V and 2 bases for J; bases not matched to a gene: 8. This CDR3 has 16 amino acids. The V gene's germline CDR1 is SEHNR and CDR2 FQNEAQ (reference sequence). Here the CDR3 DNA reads TGTGCCAGCAGCCCAGAAGCGGGATCAAACACCGGGGAGCTGTTTTTT. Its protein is CASSPEAGSNTGELFF.

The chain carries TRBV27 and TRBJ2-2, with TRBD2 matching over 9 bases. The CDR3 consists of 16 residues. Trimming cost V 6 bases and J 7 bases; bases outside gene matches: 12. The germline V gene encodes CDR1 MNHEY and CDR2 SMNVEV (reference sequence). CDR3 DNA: TGTGCCAGCAGGTACCGGGCGGGAGGGCCTGTCGGGGAGCTGTTTTTT. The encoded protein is CASRYRAGGPVGELFF.

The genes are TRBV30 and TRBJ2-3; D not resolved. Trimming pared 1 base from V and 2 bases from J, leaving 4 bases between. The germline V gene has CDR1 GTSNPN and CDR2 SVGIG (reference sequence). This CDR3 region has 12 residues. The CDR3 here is CAWSAVTDTQYF. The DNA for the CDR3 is TGTGCCTGGAGTGCGGTCACAGATACGCAGTATTTT.

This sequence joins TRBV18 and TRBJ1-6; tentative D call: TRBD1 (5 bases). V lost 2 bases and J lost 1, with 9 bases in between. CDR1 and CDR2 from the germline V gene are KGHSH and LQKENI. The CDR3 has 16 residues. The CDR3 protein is CASSPVDKSYNSPLHF. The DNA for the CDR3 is TGTGCCAGCTCACCAGTGGACAAGTCCTATAATTCACCCCTCCACTTT.

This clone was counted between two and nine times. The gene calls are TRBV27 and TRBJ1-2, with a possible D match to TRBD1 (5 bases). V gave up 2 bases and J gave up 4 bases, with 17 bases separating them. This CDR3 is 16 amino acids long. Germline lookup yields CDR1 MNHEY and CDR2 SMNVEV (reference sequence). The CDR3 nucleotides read TGTGCCAGCAGTTTAGATGCCATATCAGGGCTCTATGGCTACACCTTC. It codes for CASSLDAISGLYGYTF.

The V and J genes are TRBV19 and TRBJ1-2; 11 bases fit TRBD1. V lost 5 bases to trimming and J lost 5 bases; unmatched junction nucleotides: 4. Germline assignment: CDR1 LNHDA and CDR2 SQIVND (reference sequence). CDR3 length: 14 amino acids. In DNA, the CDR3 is TGTGCCAGTAGTCCCGGGACAGGGGGATATGGCTACACCTTC. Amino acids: CASSPGTGGYGYTF.

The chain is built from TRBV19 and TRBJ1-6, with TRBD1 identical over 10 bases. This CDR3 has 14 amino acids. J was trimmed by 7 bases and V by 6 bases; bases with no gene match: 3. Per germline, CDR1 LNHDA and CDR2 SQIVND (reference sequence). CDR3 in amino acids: CASSKGQGNSPLHF. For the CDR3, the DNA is TGTGCCAGTAGCAAGGGACAGGGGAATTCACCCCTCCACTTT.

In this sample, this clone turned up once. CDR3 sequence (DNA): TGCGCCAGCAGCCAAAGAGGAGCAACTAATGAAAAACTGTTTTTT. Translating gives CASSQRGATNEKLFF. The chain uses TRBV4-3 and TRBJ1-4; no clear D gene. The germline V and J ends were trimmed by 2 bases and 0 bases, with 7 bases remaining between them. This CDR3 has 15 residues. Germline CDR1 and CDR2: LGHNA and YSLEER.

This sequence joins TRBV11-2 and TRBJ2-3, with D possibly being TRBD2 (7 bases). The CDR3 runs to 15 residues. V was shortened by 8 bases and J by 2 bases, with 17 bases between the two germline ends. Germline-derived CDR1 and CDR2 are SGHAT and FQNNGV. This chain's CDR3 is CASSRGGVYTDTQYF. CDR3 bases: TGTGCCAGCTCCCGAGGGGGGGTTTACACAGATACGCAGTATTTT.